The present TCR beta chain was sequenced within a study of coeliac disease. CDR1 is SGHNT and CDR2 is YYREEE in the germline V gene (reference sequence). The junction had 15 bases not matched to a gene; V was cut back by 2 bases and J by 7 bases. The CDR3 extends over 17 amino acids. Method: immunoSEQ multiplex PCR; TCRdb's copy keeps in-frame clones and lacks some. The sample comprises a few hundred clones, approximately 77% of which are singletons, and roughly 29% rests with the top ten. The table lists this clone with a few counts. The V call is TRBV5-4, the J call TRBJ2-1; 7 nucleotides match TRBD2. Sequencing was performed on intraepithelial lymphocytes from the gut. This clonotype was sampled from a middle-aged woman with celiac disease, on a gluten-free diet. The CDR3 spells CASSFSYIRDYANEQFF. The CDR3 DNA sequence: TGTGCCAGCAGCTTCAGTTATATCCGGGACTACGCTAATGAGCAGTTCTTC. Full variable domain (rest looked up from reference TRBV5-4 and TRBJ2-1): ETGVTQSPTHLIKTRGQQVTLRCSSQSGHNTVSWYQQALGQGPQFIFQYYREEENGRGNFPPRFSGLQFPNYSSELNVNALELDDSALYLCASSFSYIRDYANEQFFGPGTRLTVL.